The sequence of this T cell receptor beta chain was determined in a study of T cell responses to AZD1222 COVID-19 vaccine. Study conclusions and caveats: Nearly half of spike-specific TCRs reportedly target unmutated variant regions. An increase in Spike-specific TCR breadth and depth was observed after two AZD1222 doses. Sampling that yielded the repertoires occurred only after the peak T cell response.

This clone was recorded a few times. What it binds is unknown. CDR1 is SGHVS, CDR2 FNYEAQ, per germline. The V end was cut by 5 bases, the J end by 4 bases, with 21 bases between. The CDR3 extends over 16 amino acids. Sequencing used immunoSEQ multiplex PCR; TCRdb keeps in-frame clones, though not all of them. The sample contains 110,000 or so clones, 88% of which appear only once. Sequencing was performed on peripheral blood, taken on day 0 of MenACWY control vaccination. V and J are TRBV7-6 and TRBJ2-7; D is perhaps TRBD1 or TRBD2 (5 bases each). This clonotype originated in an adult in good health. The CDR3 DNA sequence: TGTGCCAGCAGCCCGCGGTCTTGGGGGTCAAAGTACGAGCAGTACTTC. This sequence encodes CASSPRSWGSKYEQYF.